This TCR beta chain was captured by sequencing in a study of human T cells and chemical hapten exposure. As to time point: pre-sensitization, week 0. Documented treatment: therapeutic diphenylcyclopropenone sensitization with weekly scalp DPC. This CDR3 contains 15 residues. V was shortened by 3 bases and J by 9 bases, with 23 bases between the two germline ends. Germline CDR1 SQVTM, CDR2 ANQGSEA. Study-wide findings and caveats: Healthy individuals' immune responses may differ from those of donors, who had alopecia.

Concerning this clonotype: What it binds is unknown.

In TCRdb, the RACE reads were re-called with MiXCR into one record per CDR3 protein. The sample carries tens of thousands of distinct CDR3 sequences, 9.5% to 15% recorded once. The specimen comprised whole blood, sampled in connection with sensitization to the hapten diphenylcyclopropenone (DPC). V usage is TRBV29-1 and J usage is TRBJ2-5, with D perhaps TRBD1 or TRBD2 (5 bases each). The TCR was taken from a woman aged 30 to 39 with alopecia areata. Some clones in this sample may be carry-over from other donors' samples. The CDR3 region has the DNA TGCAGCGTTGACGGATCCTTCGGGACCGGGTTGTCCCAGTACTTC. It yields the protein CSVDGSFGTGLSQYF.